The entry below describes one TCR beta chain. TCRdb's copy holds only in-frame clones and misses some; the assay was immunoSEQ multiplex PCR. The table lists about 750,000 clones, 92% of them singletons, with around 24% in the top ten. Naive-designated CD8 cells lacked CD45RO, were positively enriched for CCR7, and omitted terminally differentiated effector memory CD45RA+ cells. Germline values: CDR1 LGHNA, CDR2 YSLEER. The CDR3 extends over 17 amino acids. Trimming cost V 0 bases and J 0 bases, with 11 bases left between them. These data are taken from a study of shared clonotypes between healthy human individuals. Study context: Per-donor plates numbered three CD4 naive, three CD4 memory, two CD8 naive and one CD8 memory.

Material for sequencing was naive CD8+ T cells sorted from blood. This receptor was obtained from a man younger than 40 in good health. The rearrangement joins TRBV4-3 to TRBJ2-2; D unclear. The CDR3, as DNA: TGCGCCAGCAGCCAAGATCCGAGTGCCCCGAACACCGGGGAGCTGTTTTTT. Translation: CASSQDPSAPNTGELFF.